These T cell receptor beta chains were read from a single sample in a study of response to subunit inactivated influenza vaccine. TCRdb redid the calling of the RT-PCR reads with MiXCR, one entry per CDR3 protein. The profile shows a few hundred thousand distinct CDR3 sequences, approximately 21% of them singletons. Sequenced material: PBMCs from blood, taken about 20 months after vaccination. Receptor source: a man aged 50-75 years who received an inactivated influenza vaccine. The CDR3 runs from the conserved cysteine through the conserved F or W. Each record gives: D gene, V gene, J gene, clone size, CDR3 protein, CDR3 DNA. A D gene is named only where the DNA matches it firmly. Some rows have no size entry. The others give once, few or many, or a class for an expanded clone.

d_call: TRBD2
v_call: TRBV12-3/TRBV12-4
j_call: TRBJ2-1
clone_size: few
cdr3_aa: CASSLANAGGLYEQFF
cdr3_nt: TGTGCCAGCAGTTTAGCGAACGCGGGAGGGCTCTATGAGCAGTTCTTC

d_call: TRBD1
v_call: TRBV16
j_call: TRBJ2-1
clone_size: many
cdr3_aa: CASSQGTGNNEQFF
cdr3_nt: TGTGCCAGCAGCCAGGGGACAGGGAACAATGAGCAGTTCTTC

d_call: TRBD1
v_call: TRBV6-2/TRBV6-3
j_call: TRBJ2-2
clone_size: few
cdr3_aa: CASSYRQGNTGELFF
cdr3_nt: TGTGCCAGCAGTTACAGACAGGGTAACACCGGGGAGCTGTTTTTT

d_call: .
v_call: TRBV4-3
j_call: TRBJ1-5
clone_size: .
cdr3_aa: CASSQSWPGTSYQGNQPQHF
cdr3_nt: TGCGCCAGCAGCCAGAGCTGGCCCGGGACCTCCTACCAAGGCAATCAGCCCCAGCATTTT

d_call: TRBD1
v_call: TRBV20-1
j_call: TRBJ1-1
clone_size: many
cdr3_aa: CSARIGQGRTEAFF
cdr3_nt: TGCAGTGCTAGAATTGGACAGGGAAGGACTGAAGCTTTCTTT

d_call: .
v_call: TRBV5-1
j_call: TRBJ2-7
clone_size: few
cdr3_aa: CASSLEHEQYF
cdr3_nt: TGCGCCAGCAGCTTGGAACACGAGCAGTACTTC

d_call: .
v_call: TRBV5-5
j_call: TRBJ1-3
clone_size: many
cdr3_aa: CASSFGPGNTIYF
cdr3_nt: TGTGCCAGCAGCTTTGGTCCTGGAAACACCATATATTTT

d_call: .
v_call: TRBV9
j_call: TRBJ2-5
clone_size: .
cdr3_aa: CASSVGDPQETQYF
cdr3_nt: TGTGCCAGCAGCGTAGGAGACCCCCAAGAGACCCAGTACTTC

d_call: TRBD1
v_call: TRBV5-1
j_call: TRBJ2-4
clone_size: .
cdr3_aa: CASSRTGDNQYF
cdr3_nt: TGCGCCAGCAGCCGGACAGGGGATAATCAGTACTTC

d_call: .
v_call: TRBV19
j_call: TRBJ2-2
clone_size: .
cdr3_aa: CASSIVGQGRGTGELFF
cdr3_nt: TGTGCCAGTAGTATCGTCGGGCAGGGACGTGGCACCGGGGAGCTGTTTTTT

d_call: TRBD1
v_call: TRBV3-1
j_call: TRBJ1-5
clone_size: many
cdr3_aa: CASRQTGLNQPQHF
cdr3_nt: TGTGCCAGCAGACAGACAGGGCTCAATCAGCCCCAGCATTTT

d_call: .
v_call: TRBV12-3/TRBV12-4
j_call: TRBJ1-6
clone_size: .
cdr3_aa: CASSGVGGNSPLHF
cdr3_nt: TGTGCCAGCAGTGGGGTTGGCGGAAATTCACCCCTCCACTTT

d_call: .
v_call: TRBV20-1
j_call: TRBJ1-2
clone_size: few
cdr3_aa: CSASGQGNYGYTF
cdr3_nt: TGCAGTGCTAGTGGGCAGGGTAACTATGGCTACACCTTC

d_call: TRBD1
v_call: TRBV24-1
j_call: TRBJ2-3
clone_size: few
cdr3_aa: CATGRTGLADTQYF
cdr3_nt: TGTGCCACCGGGAGGACAGGGTTGGCCGATACGCAGTATTTT

d_call: .
v_call: TRBV7-9
j_call: TRBJ2-1
clone_size: few
cdr3_aa: CASSAKLDEQFF
cdr3_nt: TGTGCCAGCAGCGCAAAGCTGGATGAGCAGTTCTTC

d_call: .
v_call: TRBV11-2
j_call: TRBJ2-5
clone_size: few
cdr3_aa: CASSLESYDQETQYF
cdr3_nt: TGTGCCAGCAGCTTAGAGTCCTATGATCAAGAGACCCAGTACTTC

d_call: .
v_call: TRBV20-1
j_call: TRBJ2-7
clone_size: .
cdr3_aa: CSARGQTYEQYF
cdr3_nt: TGCAGTGCTAGAGGCCAGACCTACGAGCAGTACTTC

d_call: .
v_call: TRBV5-1
j_call: TRBJ2-5
clone_size: once
cdr3_aa: CASSSMRGQETQYF
cdr3_nt: TGCGCCAGCAGCAGCATGAGGGGGCAAGAGACCCAGTACTTC

d_call: .
v_call: TRBV4-2
j_call: TRBJ2-1
clone_size: .
cdr3_aa: CASSQDMAGPYNEQFF
cdr3_nt: TGTGCCAGCAGCCAAGATATGGCGGGACCCTACAATGAGCAGTTCTTC

d_call: TRBD2
v_call: TRBV6-1
j_call: TRBJ2-7
clone_size: many
cdr3_aa: CASRPRRRTSGLSSYEQYF
cdr3_nt: TGTGCCAGCAGGCCACGAAGACGGACTAGCGGGTTGAGCTCCTACGAGCAGTACTTC

d_call: .
v_call: TRBV7-8
j_call: TRBJ1-3
clone_size: .
cdr3_aa: CASSLFRQGPSGNTIYF
cdr3_nt: TGTGCCAGCAGCTTATTTAGGCAGGGCCCCTCTGGAAACACCATATATTTT

d_call: TRBD2
v_call: TRBV10-3
j_call: TRBJ2-5
clone_size: few
cdr3_aa: CAISENLGLAGLTQYF
cdr3_nt: TGTGCCATCAGTGAGAATCTGGGGCTAGCGGGGTTGACCCAGTACTTC

d_call: .
v_call: TRBV5-8
j_call: TRBJ1-5
clone_size: few
cdr3_aa: CASSLEGKRNQPQHF
cdr3_nt: TGTGCCAGCAGCTTAGAAGGCAAGAGGAATCAGCCCCAGCATTTT

d_call: .
v_call: TRBV29-1
j_call: TRBJ2-7
clone_size: .
cdr3_aa: CSVEDNHEQYF
cdr3_nt: TGCAGCGTTGAAGACAATCACGAGCAGTACTTC

d_call: .
v_call: TRBV20-1
j_call: TRBJ1-1
clone_size: few
cdr3_aa: CSARLGGPNTEAFF
cdr3_nt: TGCAGTGCTAGATTGGGGGGGCCTAACACTGAAGCTTTCTTT

d_call: .
v_call: TRBV28
j_call: TRBJ2-5
clone_size: few
cdr3_aa: CASSPQGIQETQYF
cdr3_nt: TGTGCCAGCAGCCCCCAGGGAATCCAAGAGACCCAGTACTTC

d_call: .
v_call: TRBV5-5
j_call: TRBJ1-1
clone_size: many
cdr3_aa: CASSLRAAEAFF
cdr3_nt: TGTGCCAGCAGCTTGAGGGCCGCTGAAGCTTTCTTT

d_call: .
v_call: TRBV7-6
j_call: TRBJ2-7
clone_size: few
cdr3_aa: CASSLTQGAAYEQYF
cdr3_nt: TGTGCCAGCAGCTTGACACAGGGAGCAGCCTACGAGCAGTACTTC

d_call: .
v_call: TRBV6-2/TRBV6-3
j_call: TRBJ1-4
clone_size: many
cdr3_aa: CASSYAGLEEKLFF
cdr3_nt: TGTGCCAGCAGTTACGCGGGGCTAGAAGAAAAACTGTTTTTT

d_call: .
v_call: TRBV7-2
j_call: TRBJ1-6
clone_size: .
cdr3_aa: CASSLFEGRLHF
cdr3_nt: TGTGCCAGCAGCTTATTTGAGGGTCGCCTCCACTTT

d_call: .
v_call: TRBV21-1
j_call: TRBJ2-7
clone_size: .
cdr3_aa: CASSKEGTKRRYEQYF
cdr3_nt: TGTGCCAGCAGCAAAGAAGGGACTAAGAGGAGGTACGAGCAGTACTTC

d_call: .
v_call: TRBV9
j_call: TRBJ1-1
clone_size: few
cdr3_aa: CASSVAGREAEAFF
cdr3_nt: TGTGCCAGCAGCGTAGCGGGCAGGGAGGCTGAAGCTTTCTTT

d_call: .
v_call: TRBV7-9
j_call: TRBJ2-1
clone_size: few
cdr3_aa: CASSLVRAERGFF
cdr3_nt: TGTGCCAGCAGCTTAGTGCGGGCGGAGCGAGGCTTCTTC

d_call: .
v_call: TRBV9
j_call: TRBJ2-3
clone_size: .
cdr3_aa: CASSVGGHSYTDTQYF
cdr3_nt: TGTGCCAGCAGCGTGGGCGGGCACTCATACACAGATACGCAGTATTTT

d_call: TRBD1
v_call: TRBV28
j_call: TRBJ1-2
clone_size: .
cdr3_aa: CASSYRTGPNYGYTF
cdr3_nt: TGTGCCAGCAGTTACCGGACAGGACCCAACTATGGCTACACCTTC

d_call: TRBD1
v_call: TRBV27
j_call: TRBJ2-7
clone_size: few
cdr3_aa: CASKKTGLTYEQYF
cdr3_nt: TGTGCCAGCAAGAAGACAGGGCTAACCTACGAGCAGTACTTC

d_call: .
v_call: TRBV5-6
j_call: TRBJ2-6
clone_size: few
cdr3_aa: CASSLAGISSGANVLTF
cdr3_nt: TGTGCCAGCAGCTTGGCAGGGATCAGCTCTGGGGCCAACGTCCTGACTTTC

d_call: .
v_call: TRBV18
j_call: TRBJ1-3
clone_size: .
cdr3_aa: CASSPPSAGSGNTIYF
cdr3_nt: TGTGCCAGCTCACCACCCTCGGCAGGGTCAGGAAACACCATATATTTT

d_call: .
v_call: TRBV9
j_call: TRBJ1-1
clone_size: many
cdr3_aa: CASSEGPNTEAFF
cdr3_nt: TGTGCCAGCAGCGAGGGACCGAACACTGAAGCTTTCTTT

d_call: .
v_call: TRBV6-5
j_call: TRBJ1-2
clone_size: few
cdr3_aa: CASSSDLTNYGYTF
cdr3_nt: TGTGCCAGCAGTTCTGACTTAACTAACTATGGCTACACCTTC

d_call: .
v_call: TRBV12-3/TRBV12-4
j_call: TRBJ1-5
clone_size: .
cdr3_aa: CASSPGTRSNQPQHF
cdr3_nt: TGTGCCAGCAGCCCCGGGACAAGGAGCAATCAGCCCCAGCATTTT

d_call: TRBD1
v_call: TRBV7-6
j_call: TRBJ1-3
clone_size: .
cdr3_aa: CASSLAQGANTIYF
cdr3_nt: TGTGCCAGCAGCTTAGCGCAGGGGGCCAACACCATATATTTT

d_call: .
v_call: TRBV6-5
j_call: TRBJ1-5
clone_size: few
cdr3_aa: CASSYNSNQPQHF
cdr3_nt: TGTGCCAGCAGTTACAATAGCAATCAGCCCCAGCATTTT

d_call: .
v_call: TRBV6-2/TRBV6-3
j_call: TRBJ1-1
clone_size: .
cdr3_aa: CASSYSITGTNTEAFF
cdr3_nt: TGTGCCAGCAGTTACTCGATTACGGGGACGAACACTGAAGCTTTCTTT

d_call: .
v_call: TRBV5-1
j_call: TRBJ1-1
clone_size: many
cdr3_aa: CASSSARHGYTEAFF
cdr3_nt: TGCGCCAGCAGTTCTGCTCGGCACGGATACACTGAAGCTTTCTTT

d_call: .
v_call: TRBV5-1
j_call: TRBJ2-2
clone_size: .
cdr3_aa: CASSWELQGSGELFF
cdr3_nt: TGCGCCAGCAGCTGGGAATTACAGGGTTCCGGGGAGCTGTTTTTT

d_call: .
v_call: TRBV28
j_call: TRBJ2-7
clone_size: .
cdr3_aa: CASSSVPAASYEQYF
cdr3_nt: TGTGCCAGCAGTTCTGTCCCGGCGGCTTCCTACGAGCAGTACTTC

d_call: .
v_call: TRBV4-1
j_call: TRBJ1-6
clone_size: few
cdr3_aa: CASSPHRDYSYNSPLHF
cdr3_nt: TGCGCCAGCAGCCCGCACAGGGATTACTCCTATAATTCACCCCTCCACTTT

d_call: TRBD2
v_call: TRBV3-1
j_call: TRBJ2-3
clone_size: few
cdr3_aa: CASSQDLWTSAGDTQYF
cdr3_nt: TGTGCCAGCAGCCAAGATCTATGGACTAGCGCTGGTGATACGCAGTATTTT